The 9 T cell receptor beta chains below all came from one sample that was sequenced in a study of T cells in tuberculosis. Thawed, overnight-rested PBMC were stained with GMM-loaded CD1B tetramer, viability dye and anti-CD3, then sorted. The CD1B tetramers carried C32 glucose monomycolate purified from Rhodococcus equi. Produced via immunoSEQ multiplex PCR; TCRdb's table is partial and in-frame only. The data hold approximately 100,000 clones, with approximately 90% observed a single time. Sequencing input: CD1b-GMM tetramer-negative cells sorted from PBMCs. These receptors all stem from an adult woman with latent tuberculosis.

The chain combines TRBV7-8 with TRBJ1-3, with no clear D. Looked up from germline, CDR1 is SGHVS and CDR2 is FQNEAQ. CDR3 length: 16 amino acids. Trimming removed 2 bases at V and 2 bases at J, with 13 bases between. This CDR3 is CASSLPSRGAGNTIYF. The CDR3 DNA follows: TGTGCCAGCAGCTTACCTTCTCGGGGAGCTGGAAACACCATATATTTT.

This sequence joins TRBV7-9 and TRBJ1-4; D perhaps matches TRBD1 (6 bases). The CDR3 is made up of 15 amino acids. Germline loops: CDR1 SEHNR, CDR2 FQNEAQ (reference sequence). Trimming removed 2 bases from V and 6 bases from J, with 13 bases in between. This chain's CDR3 is CASSLWQGRDEKLFF. CDR3 bases: TGTGCCAGCAGCTTATGGCAGGGGAGGGATGAAAAACTGTTTTTT. Based on the CDR3 plus reference TRBV7-9 and TRBJ1-4, the full variable domain is DTGVSQNPRHKITKRGQNVTFRCDPISEHNRLYWYRQTLGQGPEFLTYFQNEAQLEKSRLLSDRFSAERPKGSFSTLEIQRTEQGDSAMYLCASSLWQGRDEKLFFGSGTQLSVL.

The chain couples TRBV11-2 to TRBJ2-3, with TRBD1 identical over 9 bases. Per the germline V gene, CDR1 is SGHAT and CDR2 is FQNNGV. The CDR3 is made up of 17 amino acids. With 0 bases clipped from V and 4 bases from J, the junction kept 8 bases outside the gene matches. CDR3: CASSLEIDRGRADTQYF. Written as DNA, the CDR3 is TGTGCCAGCAGCTTAGAAATTGACAGGGGGAGGGCAGATACGCAGTATTTT.

The chain is built from TRBV11-2 and TRBJ2-7; TRBD1 matches 12 bases. Germline-derived CDR1 and CDR2 are SGHAT and FQNNGV. The CDR3 totals 14 residues. V was pared by 5 bases and J by 9 bases, with 8 bases of the junction left unmatched. The CDR3 reads CASSRDRGLRVQYF. In nucleotides, the CDR3 is TGTGCCAGCAGCCGGGACAGGGGGCTAAGGGTGCAGTACTTC.

The V call is TRBV6-1, the J call TRBJ2-7, with unresolved D. The length of the CDR3 is 16 residues. Trimming cost V 1 base and J 2 bases, with 15 bases left between them. Germline V gives CDR1 MNHNS, CDR2 SASEGT. The CDR3 is CASSEEWAAPAYEQYF. CDR3 DNA sequence: TGTGCCAGCAGTGAAGAATGGGCAGCCCCCGCCTACGAGCAGTACTTC.

The V and J genes are TRBV28 and TRBJ1-1, with D perhaps TRBD1 (5 bases). V gave up 10 bases and J gave up 7 bases, with 10 bases separating them. Germline V gene data show CDR1 as MDHEN and CDR2 as SYDVKM. CDR3 size: 10 residues. The CDR3: CATSRGEAFF. The CDR3 DNA follows: TGTGCCACCTCAAGGGGTGAAGCTTTCTTT.

The rearrangement links TRBV27 to TRBJ1-2; 10 nucleotides match TRBD1. The ends lost 7 bases at V and 3 bases at J; junction bases unmatched: 11. This CDR3 region has 16 residues. Germline CDR1 MNHEY, CDR2 SMNVEV (reference sequence). The CDR3 here is CASTTRQGAVDYGYTF. CDR3 DNA: TGTGCCAGCACTACGCGACAGGGGGCAGTGGACTATGGCTACACCTTC.

This sequence joins TRBV5-4 and TRBJ1-6; TRBD1 aligns across 9 bases. Germline values: CDR1 SGHNT, CDR2 YYREEE (reference sequence). The ends lost 3 bases at V and 7 bases at J; junction bases unmatched: 5. The length of the CDR3 is 15 residues. The CDR3 sequence: CASSSRTGVNSPLHF. The CDR3 DNA reads as TGTGCCAGCAGCTCTAGGACAGGGGTAAATTCACCCCTCCACTTT. The complete variable domain, with remaining parts taken from reference TRBV5-4 and TRBJ1-6, reads ETGVTQSPTHLIKTRGQQVTLRCSSQSGHNTVSWYQQALGQGPQFIFQYYREEENGRGNFPPRFSGLQFPNYSSELNVNALELDDSALYLCASSSRTGVNSPLHFGNGTRLTVT.

This CDR3 is CASSPGSHQPQHF. The CDR3 DNA is TGTGCCAGCAGTCCGGGGTCCCATCAGCCCCAGCATTTT. The chain is built from TRBV6-1 and TRBJ1-5, with D uncertain. The CDR3 consists of 13 residues. Trimming cost V 5 bases and J 5 bases, with 10 bases left between them. Germline CDR1 and CDR2: MNHNS and SASEGT.